The rows below give T cell receptor beta chains drawn from one sample of a study of shared clonotypes between healthy human individuals. The assay was immunoSEQ multiplex PCR, and TCRdb's table has in-frame clones only and misses some. The sample gives some 2.1 million clones, roughly 94% of which show up once; roughly 1% is in the top ten. Specimen: naive CD8+ T cells sorted from blood. Source of these receptors: a man aged 18 to 29 in good health. CDR3s include the opening cysteine and the closing phenylalanine or tryptophan. A D gene is named only where the DNA matches it firmly. Expanded clones get a size class; other rows say once, few or many, or leave the size out.

V gene	D gene	clone size	J gene	CDR3 DNA	CDR3 protein
TRBV7-9	NA	NA	TRBJ2-1	TGTGCCAGCAGCTTAGGAGGTCACAATGAGCAGTTCTTC	CASSLGGHNEQFF
TRBV27	TRBD2	NA	TRBJ2-1	TGTGCCAGCAGTTTAAGCCGGGAGGGCCTGGATGAGCAGTTCTTC	CASSLSREGLDEQFF
TRBV7-9	TRBD2	NA	TRBJ2-5	TGTGCCAGCAGCTCAATAGCGGGAGAATCGAAGACCCAGTACTTC	CASSSIAGESKTQYF
TRBV5-6	TRBD1	NA	TRBJ1-6	TGTGCCAGCAGCCCAGGGGGGGTGAATTCACCCCTCCACTTT	CASSPGGVNSPLHF
TRBV2	NA	NA	TRBJ1-3	TGTGCCAGCAGTGACCCAAAGGGGCAGGTCCTCTCTGGAAACACCATATATTTT	CASSDPKGQVLSGNTIYF
TRBV4-2	NA	NA	TRBJ1-2	TGTGCCAGCAGCCTGGGGGGTGTCTCTAACTATGGCTACACCTTC	CASSLGGVSNYGYTF
TRBV5-4	TRBD1	NA	TRBJ2-1	TGTGCCAGCAGCGACGGACAGGGCTACAATGAGCAGTTCTTC	CASSDGQGYNEQFF
TRBV7-2	TRBD2	once	TRBJ2-7	TGTGCCAGCAGCTTAAGCGGGAGTGGGGTGTACGAGCAGTACTTC	CASSLSGSGVYEQYF
TRBV2	NA	few	TRBJ1-2	TGTGCCAGCAGTGAACAGGACTTGACTAACTATGGCTACACCTTC	CASSEQDLTNYGYTF
TRBV5-5	TRBD1	NA	TRBJ1-1	TGTGCCAGCAGCCACGGGACAGAAGCTACTGAAGCTTTCTTT	CASSHGTEATEAFF
TRBV27	NA	NA	TRBJ2-2	TGTGCCAGCAGTTTATCGACCGGGTTCGGGGAGCTGTTTTTT	CASSLSTGFGELFF
TRBV6-5	TRBD2	few	TRBJ2-2	TGTGCCAGCACGGCGGGGGGAGGAAGTACCGGGGAGCTGTTTTTT	CASTAGGGSTGELFF
TRBV29-1	NA	NA	TRBJ2-5	TGCAGCGCCTCGGGGGTGGACCCAGGCATTTTCGGGACCCAGTACTTC	CSASGVDPGIFGTQYF
TRBV30	NA	NA	TRBJ1-6	TGTGCCTGGGCCGTTGAATATAATTCACCCCTCCACTTT	CAWAVEYNSPLHF
TRBV13	NA	NA	TRBJ1-1	TGTGCCAGCAGCTTAGACAGGGCCCCTGAAGCTTTCTTT	CASSLDRAPEAFF
TRBV5-6	NA	NA	TRBJ1-1	TGTGCCAGCAGCTTGCTTGATGGGGACACTGAAGCTTTCTTT	CASSLLDGDTEAFF
TRBV9	NA	NA	TRBJ1-3	TGTGCCAGCAGCGTCACGTGGCAGTCTGGAAACACCATATATTTT	CASSVTWQSGNTIYF
TRBV27	NA	NA	TRBJ2-5	TGTGCCACAGGGCCGGGCGTAGAAGGGGAGACCCAGTACTTC	CATGPGVEGETQYF